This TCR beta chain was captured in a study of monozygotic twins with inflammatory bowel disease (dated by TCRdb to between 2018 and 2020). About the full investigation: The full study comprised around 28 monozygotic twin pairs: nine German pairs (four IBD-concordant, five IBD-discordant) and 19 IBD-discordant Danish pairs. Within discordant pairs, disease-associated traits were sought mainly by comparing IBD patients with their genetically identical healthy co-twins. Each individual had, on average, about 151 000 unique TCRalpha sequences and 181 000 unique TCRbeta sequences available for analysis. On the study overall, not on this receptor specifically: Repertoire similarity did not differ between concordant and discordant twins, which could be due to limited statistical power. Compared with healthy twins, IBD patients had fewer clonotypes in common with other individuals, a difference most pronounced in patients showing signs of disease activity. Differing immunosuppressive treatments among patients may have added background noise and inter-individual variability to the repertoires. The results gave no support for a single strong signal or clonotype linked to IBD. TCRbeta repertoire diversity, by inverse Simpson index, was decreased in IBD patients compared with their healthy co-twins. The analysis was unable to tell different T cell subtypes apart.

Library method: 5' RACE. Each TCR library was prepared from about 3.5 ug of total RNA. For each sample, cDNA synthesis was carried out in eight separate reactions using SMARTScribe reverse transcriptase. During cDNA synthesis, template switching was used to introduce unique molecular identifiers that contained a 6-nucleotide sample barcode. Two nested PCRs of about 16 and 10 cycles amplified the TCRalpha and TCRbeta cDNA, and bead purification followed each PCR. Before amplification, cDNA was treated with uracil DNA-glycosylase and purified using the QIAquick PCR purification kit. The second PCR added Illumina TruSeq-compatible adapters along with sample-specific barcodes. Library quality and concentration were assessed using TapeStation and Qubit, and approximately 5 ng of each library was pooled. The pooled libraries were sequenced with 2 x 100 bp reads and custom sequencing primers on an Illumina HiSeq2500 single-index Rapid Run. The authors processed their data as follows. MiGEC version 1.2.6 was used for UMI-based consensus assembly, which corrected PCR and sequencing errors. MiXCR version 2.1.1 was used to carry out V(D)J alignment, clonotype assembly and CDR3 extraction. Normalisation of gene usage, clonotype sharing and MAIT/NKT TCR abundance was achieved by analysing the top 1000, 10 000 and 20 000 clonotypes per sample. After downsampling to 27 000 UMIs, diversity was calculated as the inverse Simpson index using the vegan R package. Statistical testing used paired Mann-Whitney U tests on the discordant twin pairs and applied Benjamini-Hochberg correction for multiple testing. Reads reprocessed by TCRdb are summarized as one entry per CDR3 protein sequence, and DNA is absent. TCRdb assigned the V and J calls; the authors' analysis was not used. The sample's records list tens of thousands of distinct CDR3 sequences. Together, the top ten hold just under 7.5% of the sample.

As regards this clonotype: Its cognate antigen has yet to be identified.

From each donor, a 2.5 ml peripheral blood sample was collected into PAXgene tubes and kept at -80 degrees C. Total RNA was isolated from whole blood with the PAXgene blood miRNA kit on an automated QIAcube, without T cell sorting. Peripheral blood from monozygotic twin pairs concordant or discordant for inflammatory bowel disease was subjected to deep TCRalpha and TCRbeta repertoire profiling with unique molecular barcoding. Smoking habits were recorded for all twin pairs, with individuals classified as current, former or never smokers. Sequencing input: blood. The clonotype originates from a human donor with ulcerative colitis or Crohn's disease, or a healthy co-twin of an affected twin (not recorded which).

The CDR3 has the sequence CSARVGIGNEKLFF. The chain employs TRBV20-1 and TRBJ1-4. There are 14 amino acids in the CDR3, from cysteine to phenylalanine inclusive. Only the protein is available. The germline V gene (reference sequence) specifies DFQATT as CDR1 and SNEGSKA as CDR2.